This T cell receptor (beta chain) was sequenced for a study of technical replicates of blood from a handful of donors. The germline V gene encodes CDR1 SGHTA and CDR2 FQGNSA. V dropped 5 bases and J dropped 3; count of bases not matched to a gene: 10. The CDR3 loop spans 16 amino acids. Clones were sequenced by immunoSEQ multiplex PCR, and TCRdb holds only the in-frame ones, with some missing. The sample shows tens of thousands of clones, roughly 93% of them seen only once. Sequencing was done on a sample of T cells isolated from PBMCs. The gene calls are TRBV7-2 and TRBJ1-5, with 7 nucleotides matching TRBD1. The sequence derives from a human donor in good health. The CDR3 DNA reads TGTGCCAGCAGCCTTATGACAGGGCTGAACAATCAGCCCCAGCATTTT. Its translation: CASSLMTGLNNQPQHF.